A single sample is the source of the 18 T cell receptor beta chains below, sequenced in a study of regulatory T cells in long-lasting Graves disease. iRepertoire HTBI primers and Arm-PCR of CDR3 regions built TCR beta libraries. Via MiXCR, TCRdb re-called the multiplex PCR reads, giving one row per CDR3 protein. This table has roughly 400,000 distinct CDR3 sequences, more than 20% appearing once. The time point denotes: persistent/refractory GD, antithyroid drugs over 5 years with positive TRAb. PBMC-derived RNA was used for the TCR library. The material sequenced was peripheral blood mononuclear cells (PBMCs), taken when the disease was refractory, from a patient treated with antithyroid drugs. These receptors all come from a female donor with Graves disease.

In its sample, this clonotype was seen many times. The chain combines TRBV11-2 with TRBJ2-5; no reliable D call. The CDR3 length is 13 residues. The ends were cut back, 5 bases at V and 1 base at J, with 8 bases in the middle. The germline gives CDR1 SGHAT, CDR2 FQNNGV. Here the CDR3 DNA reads TGTGCCAGCAGCCCCGTCCCCCAAGAGACCCAGTACTTC. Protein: CASSPVPQETQYF. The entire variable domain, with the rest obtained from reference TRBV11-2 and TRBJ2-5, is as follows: EAGVAQSPRYKIIEKRQSVAFWCNPISGHATLYWYQQILGQGPKLLIQFQNNGVVDDSQLPKDRFSAERLKGVDSTLKIQPAKLEDSAVYLCASSPVPQETQYFGPGTRLLVL.

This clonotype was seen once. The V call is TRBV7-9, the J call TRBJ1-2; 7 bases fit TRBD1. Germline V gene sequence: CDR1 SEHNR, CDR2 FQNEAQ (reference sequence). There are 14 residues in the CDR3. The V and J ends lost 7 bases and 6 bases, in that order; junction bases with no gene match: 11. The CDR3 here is CASTSEEGADGYTF. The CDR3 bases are TGTGCCAGCACCTCCGAAGAGGGGGCTGATGGCTACACCTTC. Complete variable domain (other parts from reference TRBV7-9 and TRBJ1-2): DTGVSQNPRHKITKRGQNVTFRCDPISEHNRLYWYRQTLGQGPEFLTYFQNEAQLEKSRLLSDRFSAERPKGSFSTLEIQRTEQGDSAMYLCASTSEEGADGYTFGSGTRLTVV.

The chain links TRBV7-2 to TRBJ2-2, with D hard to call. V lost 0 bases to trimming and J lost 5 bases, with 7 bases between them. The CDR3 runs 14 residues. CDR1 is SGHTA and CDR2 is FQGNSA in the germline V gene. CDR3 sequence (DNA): TGTGCCAGCAGCTTAGCCATCTCGACCGGGGAGCTGTTTTTT. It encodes CASSLAISTGELFF.

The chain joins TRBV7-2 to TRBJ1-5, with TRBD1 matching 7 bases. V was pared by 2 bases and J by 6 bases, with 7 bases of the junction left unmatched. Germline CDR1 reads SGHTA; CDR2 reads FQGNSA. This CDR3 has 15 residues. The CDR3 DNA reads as TGTGCCAGCAGCTTATTAGGGGGCCTCGGTCAGCCCCAGCATTTT. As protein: CASSLLGGLGQPQHF.

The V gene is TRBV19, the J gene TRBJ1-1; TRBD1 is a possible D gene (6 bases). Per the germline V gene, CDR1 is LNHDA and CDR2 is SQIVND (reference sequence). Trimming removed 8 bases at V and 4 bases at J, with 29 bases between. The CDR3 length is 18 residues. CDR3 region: CASAKLGVLQGSGTEAFF. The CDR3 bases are TGTGCCAGTGCTAAACTCGGTGTTCTTCAGGGGTCGGGCACTGAAGCTTTCTTT.

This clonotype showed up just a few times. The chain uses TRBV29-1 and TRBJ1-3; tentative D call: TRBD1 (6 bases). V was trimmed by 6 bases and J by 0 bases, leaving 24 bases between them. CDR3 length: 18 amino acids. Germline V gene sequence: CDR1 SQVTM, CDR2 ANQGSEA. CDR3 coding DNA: TGCAGCGTCACCCAAGGACAGAGATATGCCTCCTCTGGAAACACCATATATTTT. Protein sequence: CSVTQGQRYASSGNTIYF.

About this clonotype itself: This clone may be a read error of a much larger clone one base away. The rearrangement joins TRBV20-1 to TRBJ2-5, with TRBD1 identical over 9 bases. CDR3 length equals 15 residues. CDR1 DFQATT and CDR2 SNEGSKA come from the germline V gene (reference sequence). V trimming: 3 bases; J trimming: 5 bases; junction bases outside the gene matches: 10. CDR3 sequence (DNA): TGCAGTGCTAGTTCGTATCGGGACAGGGAGGAGACCCAGTACTTC. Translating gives CSASSYRDREETQYF.

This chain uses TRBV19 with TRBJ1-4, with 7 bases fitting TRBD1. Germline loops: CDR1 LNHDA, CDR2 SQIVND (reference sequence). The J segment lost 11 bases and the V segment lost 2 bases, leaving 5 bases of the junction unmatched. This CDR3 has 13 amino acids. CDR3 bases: TGTGCCAGTAGTATATTTGGGACAGAGAAACTGTTTTTT. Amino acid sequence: CASSIFGTEKLFF.

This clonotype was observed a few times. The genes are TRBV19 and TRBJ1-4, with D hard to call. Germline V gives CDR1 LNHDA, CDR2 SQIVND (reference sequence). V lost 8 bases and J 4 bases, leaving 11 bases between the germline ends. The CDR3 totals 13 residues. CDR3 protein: CASAGRVNEKLFF. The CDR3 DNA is TGTGCCAGTGCAGGTCGGGTTAATGAAAAACTGTTTTTT.

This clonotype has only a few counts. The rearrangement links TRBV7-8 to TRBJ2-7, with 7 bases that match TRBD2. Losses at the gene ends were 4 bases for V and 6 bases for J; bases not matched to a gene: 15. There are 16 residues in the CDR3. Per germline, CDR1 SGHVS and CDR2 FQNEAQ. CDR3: CASSSLTAGVSGEQYF. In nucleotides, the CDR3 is TGTGCCAGCAGCTCCCTGACGGCGGGAGTGAGCGGCGAGCAGTACTTC.

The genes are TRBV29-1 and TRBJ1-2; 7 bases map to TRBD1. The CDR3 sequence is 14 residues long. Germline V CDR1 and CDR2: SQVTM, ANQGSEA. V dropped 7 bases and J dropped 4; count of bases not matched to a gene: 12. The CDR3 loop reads CSDGNPGQIYGYTF. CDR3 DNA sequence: TGCAGCGATGGCAATCCGGGACAGATCTATGGCTACACCTTC. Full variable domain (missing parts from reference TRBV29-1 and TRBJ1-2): SAVISQKPSRDICQRGTSLTIQCQVDSQVTMMFWYRQQPGQSLTLIATANQGSEATYESGFVIDKFPISRPNLTFSTLTVSNMSPEDSSIYLCSDGNPGQIYGYTFGSGTRLTVV.

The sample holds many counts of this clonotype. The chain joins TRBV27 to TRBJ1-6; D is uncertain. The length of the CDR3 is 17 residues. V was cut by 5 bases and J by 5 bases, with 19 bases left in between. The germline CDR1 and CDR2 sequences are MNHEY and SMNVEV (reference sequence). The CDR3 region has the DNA TGTGCCAGCAGTAGCCCCACGAGGCAGAGCAATAATTCACCCCTCCACTTT. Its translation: CASSSPTRQSNNSPLHF.

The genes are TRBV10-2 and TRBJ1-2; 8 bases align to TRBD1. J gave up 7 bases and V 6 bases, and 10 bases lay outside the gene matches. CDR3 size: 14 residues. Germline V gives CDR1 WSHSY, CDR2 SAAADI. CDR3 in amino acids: CASSRDRIYCGYTF. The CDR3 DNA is TGCGCCAGCAGCCGGGACAGGATTTACTGTGGCTACACCTTC.

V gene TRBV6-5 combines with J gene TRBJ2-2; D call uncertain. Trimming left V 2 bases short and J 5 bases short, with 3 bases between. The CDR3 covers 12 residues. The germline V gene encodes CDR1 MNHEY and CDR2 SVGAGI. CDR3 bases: TGTGCCAGCAGTTACGAAACCGGGGAGCTGTTTTTT. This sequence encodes CASSYETGELFF.

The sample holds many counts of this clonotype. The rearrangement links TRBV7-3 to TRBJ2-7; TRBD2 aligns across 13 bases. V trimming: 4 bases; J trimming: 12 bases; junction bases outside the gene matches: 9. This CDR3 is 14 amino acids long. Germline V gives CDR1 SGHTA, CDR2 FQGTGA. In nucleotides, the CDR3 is TGTGCCAGCAGCTCCACCGGGACTAGCGGGATTTTGTACTTC. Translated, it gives CASSSTGTSGILYF.

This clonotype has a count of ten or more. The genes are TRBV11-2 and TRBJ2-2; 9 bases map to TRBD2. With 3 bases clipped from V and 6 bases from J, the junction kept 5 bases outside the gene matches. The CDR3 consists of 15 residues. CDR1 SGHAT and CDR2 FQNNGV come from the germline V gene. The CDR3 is CASSFSGRVSGELFF. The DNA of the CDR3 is TGTGCCAGCAGCTTTAGCGGGAGAGTTTCCGGGGAGCTGTTTTTT.

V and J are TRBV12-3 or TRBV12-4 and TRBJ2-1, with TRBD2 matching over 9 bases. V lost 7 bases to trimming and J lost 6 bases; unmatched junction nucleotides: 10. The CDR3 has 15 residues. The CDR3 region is CASNPAGGVRNEQFF. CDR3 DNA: TGTGCCAGCAACCCAGCGGGAGGTGTTCGCAATGAGCAGTTCTTC.

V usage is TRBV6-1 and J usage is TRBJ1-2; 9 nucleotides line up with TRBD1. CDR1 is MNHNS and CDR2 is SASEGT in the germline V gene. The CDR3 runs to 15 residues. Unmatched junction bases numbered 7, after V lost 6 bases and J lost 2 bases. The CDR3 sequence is CASREPGQGNYGYTF. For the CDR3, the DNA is TGTGCCAGCAGGGAGCCGGGACAGGGAAACTATGGCTACACCTTC.